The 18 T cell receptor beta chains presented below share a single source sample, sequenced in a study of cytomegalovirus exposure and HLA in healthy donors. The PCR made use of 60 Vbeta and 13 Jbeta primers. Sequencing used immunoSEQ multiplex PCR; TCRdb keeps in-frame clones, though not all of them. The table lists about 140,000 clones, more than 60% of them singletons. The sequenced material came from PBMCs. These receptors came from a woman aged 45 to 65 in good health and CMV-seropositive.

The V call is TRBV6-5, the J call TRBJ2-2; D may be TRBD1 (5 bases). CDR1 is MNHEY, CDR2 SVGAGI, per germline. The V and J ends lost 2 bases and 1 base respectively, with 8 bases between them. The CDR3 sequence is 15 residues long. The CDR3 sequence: CASSYQGGNTGELFF. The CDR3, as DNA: TGTGCCAGCAGTTACCAGGGTGGGAACACCGGGGAGCTGTTTTTT.

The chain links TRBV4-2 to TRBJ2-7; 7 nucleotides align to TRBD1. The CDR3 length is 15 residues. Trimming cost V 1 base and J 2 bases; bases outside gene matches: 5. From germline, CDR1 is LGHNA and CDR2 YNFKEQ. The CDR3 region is CASSQGTGQAYEQYF. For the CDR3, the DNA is TGTGCCAGCAGCCAAGGTACCGGACAGGCCTACGAGCAGTACTTC.

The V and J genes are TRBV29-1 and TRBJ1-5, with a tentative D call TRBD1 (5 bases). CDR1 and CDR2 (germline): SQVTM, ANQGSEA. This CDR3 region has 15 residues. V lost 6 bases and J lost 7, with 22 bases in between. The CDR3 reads CSVAAGGVVGQPQHF. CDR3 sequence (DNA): TGCAGCGTCGCTGCGGGGGGTGTAGTGGGCCAGCCCCAGCATTTT. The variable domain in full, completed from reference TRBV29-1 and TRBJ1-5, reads SAVISQKPSRDICQRGTSLTIQCQVDSQVTMMFWYRQQPGQSLTLIATANQGSEATYESGFVIDKFPISRPNLTFSTLTVSNMSPEDSSIYLCSVAAGGVVGQPQHFGDGTRLSIL.

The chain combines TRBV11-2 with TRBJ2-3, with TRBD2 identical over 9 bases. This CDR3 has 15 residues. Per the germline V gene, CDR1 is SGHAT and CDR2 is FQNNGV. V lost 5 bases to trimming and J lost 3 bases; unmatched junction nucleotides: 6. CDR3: CASSQSGGSTDTQYF. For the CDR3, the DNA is TGTGCCAGCAGCCAAAGCGGGGGGTCTACAGATACGCAGTATTTT.

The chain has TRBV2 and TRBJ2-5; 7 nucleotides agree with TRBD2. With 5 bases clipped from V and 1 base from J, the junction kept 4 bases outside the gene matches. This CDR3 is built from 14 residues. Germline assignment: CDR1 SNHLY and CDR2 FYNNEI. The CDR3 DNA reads TGTGCCAGCAGTTATGGGACTACCCAAGAGACCCAGTACTTC. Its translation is CASSYGTTQETQYF.

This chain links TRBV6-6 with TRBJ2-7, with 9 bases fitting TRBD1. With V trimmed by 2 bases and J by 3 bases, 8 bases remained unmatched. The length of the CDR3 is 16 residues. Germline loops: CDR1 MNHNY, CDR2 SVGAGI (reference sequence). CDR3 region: CASSYQQGALNYEQYF. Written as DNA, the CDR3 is TGTGCCAGCAGTTACCAACAGGGGGCTCTTAACTACGAGCAGTACTTC.

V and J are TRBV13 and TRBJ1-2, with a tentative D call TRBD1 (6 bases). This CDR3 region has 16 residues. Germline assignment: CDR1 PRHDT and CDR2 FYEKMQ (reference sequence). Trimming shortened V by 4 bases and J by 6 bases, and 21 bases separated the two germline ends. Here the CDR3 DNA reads TGTGCCAGCAGCTCACCCGCTTTTGCGGGGGCCGATGGCTACACCTTC. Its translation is CASSSPAFAGADGYTF.

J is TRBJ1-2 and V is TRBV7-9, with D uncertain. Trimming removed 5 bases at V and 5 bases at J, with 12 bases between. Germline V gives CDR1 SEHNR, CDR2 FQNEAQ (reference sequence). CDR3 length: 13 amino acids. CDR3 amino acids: CASSPRRVYGYTF. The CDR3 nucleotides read TGTGCCAGCAGCCCTCGTCGGGTTTATGGCTACACCTTC.

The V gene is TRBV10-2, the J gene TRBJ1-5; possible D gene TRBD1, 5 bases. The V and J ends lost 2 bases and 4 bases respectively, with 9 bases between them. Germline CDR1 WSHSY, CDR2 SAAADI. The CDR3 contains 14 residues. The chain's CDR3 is CASSEVTDNQPQHF. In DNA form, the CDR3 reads TGCGCCAGCAGTGAGGTGACAGATAATCAGCCCCAGCATTTT.

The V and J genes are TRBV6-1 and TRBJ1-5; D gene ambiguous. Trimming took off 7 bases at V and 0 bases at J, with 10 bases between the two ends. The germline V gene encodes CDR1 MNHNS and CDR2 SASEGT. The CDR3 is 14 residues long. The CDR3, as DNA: TGTGCCAGCAAGACTCTCCCTAGCAATCAGCCCCAGCATTTT. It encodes CASKTLPSNQPQHF.

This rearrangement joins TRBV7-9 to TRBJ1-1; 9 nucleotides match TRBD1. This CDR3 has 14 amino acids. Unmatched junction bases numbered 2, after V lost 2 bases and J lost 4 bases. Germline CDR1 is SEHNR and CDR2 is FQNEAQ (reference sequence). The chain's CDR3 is CASSLKTGGTEAFF. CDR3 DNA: TGTGCCAGCAGCTTAAAGACAGGGGGCACTGAAGCTTTCTTT.

In DNA, the CDR3 is TGTGCCAGTAGTAGATCCCAGGGAGGGGCCTACAATGAGCAGTTCTTC. As protein: CASSRSQGGAYNEQFF. The chain recombines TRBV19 with TRBJ2-1, with 7 bases lining up with TRBD2. V lost 4 bases to trimming and J lost 2 bases; unmatched junction nucleotides: 8. The CDR3 has 16 amino acids. Germline V gene lookup returns CDR1 LNHDA and CDR2 SQIVND (reference sequence).

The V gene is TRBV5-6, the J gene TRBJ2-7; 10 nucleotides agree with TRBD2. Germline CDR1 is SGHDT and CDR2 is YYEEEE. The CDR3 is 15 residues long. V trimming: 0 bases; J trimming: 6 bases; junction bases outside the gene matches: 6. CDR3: CASSLALAGVAEQYF. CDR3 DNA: TGTGCCAGCAGCTTGGCCCTAGCGGGGGTAGCCGAGCAGTACTTC.

CDR3 DNA: TGTGCCAGCAGCCGGGACAGGGCAACCGGGGAGCTGTTTTTT. Encoded protein: CASSRDRATGELFF. The chain has TRBV9 and TRBJ2-2, with 9 bases identical to TRBD1. The germline V gene has CDR1 SGDLS and CDR2 YYNGEE. V lost 4 bases to trimming and J lost 5 bases; unmatched junction nucleotides: 3. This CDR3 is 14 amino acids long.

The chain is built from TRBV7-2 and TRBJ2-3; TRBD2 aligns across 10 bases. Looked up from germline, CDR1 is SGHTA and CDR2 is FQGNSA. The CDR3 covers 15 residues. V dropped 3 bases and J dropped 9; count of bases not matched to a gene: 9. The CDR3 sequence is CASSFSVSGGITQYF. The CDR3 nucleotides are TGTGCCAGCAGCTTCTCGGTTAGCGGGGGGATAACGCAGTATTTT.

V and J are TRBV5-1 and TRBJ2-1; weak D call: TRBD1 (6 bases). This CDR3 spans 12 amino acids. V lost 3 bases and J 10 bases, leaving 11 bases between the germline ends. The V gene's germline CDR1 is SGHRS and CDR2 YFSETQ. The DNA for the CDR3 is TGCGCCAGCAGCTACAGGGTCGGGGAGCAGTTCTTC. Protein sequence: CASSYRVGEQFF.

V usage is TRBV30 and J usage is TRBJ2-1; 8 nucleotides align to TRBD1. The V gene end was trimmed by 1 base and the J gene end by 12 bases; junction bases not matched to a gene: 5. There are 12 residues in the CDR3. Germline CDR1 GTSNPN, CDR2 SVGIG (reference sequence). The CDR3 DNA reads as TGTGCCTGGAGTGCTGGACAGGGTGGGCAGTTCTTC. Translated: CAWSAGQGGQFF.

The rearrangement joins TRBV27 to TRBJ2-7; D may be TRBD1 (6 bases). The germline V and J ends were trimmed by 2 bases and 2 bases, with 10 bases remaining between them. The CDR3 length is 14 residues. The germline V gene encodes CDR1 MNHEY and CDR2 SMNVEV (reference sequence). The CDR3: CASSLGGQTYEQYF. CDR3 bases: TGTGCCAGCAGTTTAGGAGGACAGACCTACGAGCAGTACTTC.